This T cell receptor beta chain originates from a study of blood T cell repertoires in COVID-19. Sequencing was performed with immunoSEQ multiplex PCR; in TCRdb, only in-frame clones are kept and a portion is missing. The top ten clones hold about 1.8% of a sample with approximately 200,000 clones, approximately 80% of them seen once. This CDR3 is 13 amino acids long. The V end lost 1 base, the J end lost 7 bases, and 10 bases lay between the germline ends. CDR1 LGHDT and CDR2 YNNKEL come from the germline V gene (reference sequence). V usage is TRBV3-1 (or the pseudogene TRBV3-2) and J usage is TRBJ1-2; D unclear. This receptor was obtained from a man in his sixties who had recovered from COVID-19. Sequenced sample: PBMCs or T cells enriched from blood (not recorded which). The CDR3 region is CASSQAGKGGYTF. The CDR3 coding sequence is TGTGCCAGCAGCCAAGCGGGGAAAGGTGGCTACACCTTC.